The 13 T cell receptor beta chains listed next were all sequenced from one sample in a study of T cell repertoires in cytomegalovirus infection. TCRdb processed the reads anew with MiXCR; each CDR3 protein has one entry. The table lists around 120,000 distinct CDR3 sequences, roughly 9% of them singletons, with roughly a tenth in the top ten. Specimen: PBMCs. Every receptor here comes from a human donor in good health (CMV status not recorded). Some clones in this sample may be carry-over from other donors' samples.

This clonotype was picked up many times. V is TRBV2 and J is TRBJ1-1; TRBD1 agrees at 8 bases. This CDR3 is built from 12 residues. J lost 5 bases, V lost 10 bases, and 6 bases had no gene match. The V gene's germline CDR1 is SNHLY and CDR2 FYNNEI. In DNA, the CDR3 is TGTGCCACTCGGGACAGGCGGACTGAAGCTTTCTTT. It encodes CATRDRRTEAFF.

With respect to this clonotype: A much larger clone lies a single base off, so this may be a read error. This chain joins TRBV3-1 and TRBJ2-1; 9 bases fit TRBD2. Germline V gives CDR1 LGHDT, CDR2 YNNKEL (reference sequence). This CDR3 has 14 residues. The CDR3: CAGSLLAGLNEQFF. The DNA for the CDR3 is TGTGCCGGCAGCCTCCTAGCGGGGCTAAATGAGCAGTTCTTC.

This clonotype was found many times. This chain links TRBV7-2 with TRBJ1-2; the match to TRBD1 covers 7 bases. The germline V gene has CDR1 SGHTA and CDR2 FQGNSA. The CDR3 is made up of 21 amino acids. V was pared by 4 bases and J by 1 base, with 24 bases of the junction left unmatched. CDR3 in DNA: TGTGCCAGCAGCTCCCTCCGCCGAAGTACAAGAGACAGGGTCATTAACTATGGCTACACCTTC. As protein: CASSSLRRSTRDRVINYGYTF. The full variable domain, completed using reference TRBV7-2 and TRBJ1-2, is GAGVSQSPSNKVTEKGKDVELRCDPISGHTALYWYRQSLGQGLEFLIYFQGNSAPDKSGLPSDRFSAERTGGSVSTLTIQRTQQEDSAVYLCASSSLRRSTRDRVINYGYTFGSGTRLTVV.

Of note for this clonotype: Being one base from a much bigger clone, this may be a read error. J is TRBJ2-3 and V is TRBV7-8; 8 bases are a match to TRBD2. Germline V gene sequence: CDR1 SGHVS, CDR2 FQNEAQ. This CDR3 is built from 16 residues. The CDR3 DNA reads TGTGCCAGCAGCTCCCTAGGGGCGGGGGGAACAGATATGCAGTATTTT. Protein product: CASSSLGAGGTDMQYF. Full variable domain (outside the CDR3, taken from reference TRBV7-8 and TRBJ2-3): GAGVSQSPRYKVAKRGQDVALRCDPISGHVSLFWYQQALGQGPEFLTYFQNEAQLDKSGLPSDRFFAERPEGSVSTLKIQRTQQEDSAVYLCASSSLGAGGTDMQYFGPGTRLTVL.

This clonotype appeared many times. The V call is TRBV7-2, the J call TRBJ1-1; D might be TRBD1 (5 bases). The CDR3 is 12 residues long. V lost 1 base and J 6 bases, leaving 6 bases between the germline ends. The germline CDR1 and CDR2 sequences are SGHTA and FQGNSA. The CDR3 nucleotides are TGTGCCAGCAGCTTAGTGACAGCTGAAGCTTTCTTT. Its protein product is CASSLVTAEAFF.

This clonotype was counted ten times or more. The chain joins TRBV11-1 to TRBJ2-1; 8 bases line up with TRBD2. The V segment lost 4 bases and the J segment 6 bases; nucleotides outside the gene matches: 8. The CDR3 extends over 15 amino acids. CDR1 is SGHAT and CDR2 is FQDESV in the germline V gene (reference sequence). CDR3 region: CASSSRGGGPNEQFF. The CDR3 coding sequence is TGTGCCAGCAGCTCCCGGGGGGGGGGCCCCAATGAGCAGTTCTTC.

This clonotype was observed many times. The J gene is TRBJ2-5, the V gene TRBV5-5, with a possible D match to TRBD1 (5 bases). Germline CDR1 and CDR2: SGHKS and YYEKEE (reference sequence). V was cut by 6 bases and J by 4 bases, with 19 bases left in between. The CDR3 extends over 15 amino acids. CDR3 loop: CASTLHPGQGETQYF. Written as DNA, the CDR3 is TGTGCCAGCACCCTTCATCCCGGGCAGGGAGAGACCCAGTACTTC.

This clonotype was counted many times. CDR3 bases: TGTGCCAGCAGACAGGGTTCTGGGGCCAACGTCCTGACTTTC. It specifies CASRQGSGANVLTF. The rearrangement uses TRBV7-2 and TRBJ2-6; D possibly corresponds to TRBD1 (6 bases). The CDR3 length is 14 residues. Per germline, CDR1 SGHTA and CDR2 FQGNSA. Trimming took off 6 bases at V and 1 base at J, with 7 bases between the two ends.

This clonotype was found many times. This sequence joins TRBV20-1 and TRBJ1-2; a possible D gene is TRBD1 (5 bases). V lost 6 bases, J lost 0 bases, and 11 bases lay in between. The germline CDR1 and CDR2 sequences are DFQATT and SNEGSKA (reference sequence). This CDR3 contains 13 residues. CDR3 bases: TGCAGTGCCCGGCGGGGGGCTAACTATGGCTACACCTTC. Encoded protein: CSARRGANYGYTF.

This clonotype has a handful of counts. The chain employs TRBV5-1 and TRBJ1-2; no clear D. Trimming removed 0 bases from V and 8 bases from J, with 14 bases in between. The CDR3 contains 14 residues. The germline V gene encodes CDR1 SGHRS and CDR2 YFSETQ. The CDR3 nucleotides are TGCGCCAGCAGCTTGGAACCGTCAACTATGGGCTACACCTTC. Its protein is CASSLEPSTMGYTF.

The gene calls are TRBV6-5 and TRBJ1-4; D perhaps matches TRBD1 (5 bases). The CDR3 has 14 amino acids. The germline V and J ends were trimmed by 7 bases and 2 bases, with 11 bases remaining between them. Germline V gene lookup returns CDR1 MNHEY and CDR2 SVGAGI. The CDR3 region has the DNA TGTGCCAGCACCGCAGGGTCGACTAATGAAAAACTGTTTTTT. Protein sequence: CASTAGSTNEKLFF.

This clonotype occurred many times. The chain couples TRBV6-2 or TRBV6-3 to TRBJ1-1; D not certain. V was cut by 7 bases and J by 1 base, with 10 bases left in between. Germline values: CDR1 MNHEY, CDR2 SVGEGT. The CDR3 runs 13 residues. The CDR3, as DNA: TGTGCCAGCACCTACGGGCCGAACACTGAAGCTTTCTTT. It translates to CASTYGPNTEAFF.

This clonotype was counted ten times or more. The CDR3 nucleotides read TGTGCCAGCAGTTACTCGATCGGAGGCGTTCACGGTACGCAGTATTTT. It codes for CASSYSIGGVHGTQYF. The J gene is TRBJ2-3, the V gene TRBV6-5; tentative D call: TRBD2 (5 bases). CDR3 length equals 16 residues. With 0 bases removed from V and 8 bases from J, the gap between germline ends came to 18 bases. Germline V gene sequence: CDR1 MNHEY, CDR2 SVGAGI.